The 14 T cell receptor beta chains reported below all come from one sample, sequenced in a study of cytomegalovirus exposure and HLA in healthy donors. 60 Vbeta and 13 Jbeta primers were used in PCR. The assay was immunoSEQ multiplex PCR, and TCRdb's table has in-frame clones only and misses some. The sample carries about 55,000 clones, 55% to 65% recorded once. The source material was PBMCs. These receptors were taken from a human donor in good health.

With regard to this clone: One junction end disagrees with the germline gene, perhaps due to a read error. This chain joins TRBV7-9 and TRBJ1-6, with 7 bases lining up with TRBD1. Germline V gene data show CDR1 as SEHNR and CDR2 as FQNEAQ (reference sequence). This CDR3 contains 12 residues. CDR3 sequence reads: CSSGQENSPLHF. CDR3 nucleotides: TGTTCCAGCGGACAGGAAAATTCACCCCTCCACTTT.

This clone occurred a few times. The chain employs TRBV29-1 and TRBJ2-5, with TRBD1 matching 8 bases. The length of the CDR3 is 13 residues. CDR1 is SQVTM and CDR2 is ANQGSEA in the germline V gene. V lost 8 bases and J lost 4; bases outside the gene matches: 9. Here the CDR3 DNA reads TGCAGCTTCCAACAGGGGGATGGAGAGACCCAGTACTTC. Translating gives CSFQQGDGETQYF.

The chain's CDR3 is CASGGARTRADTQYF. CDR3 in DNA: TGCGCCAGCGGCGGAGCGAGAACGAGGGCAGATACGCAGTATTTT. The genes are TRBV5-1 and TRBJ2-3; tentative D call: TRBD2 (5 bases). The CDR3 is made up of 15 amino acids. With 7 bases removed from V and 4 bases from J, the gap between germline ends came to 19 bases. The V gene's germline CDR1 is SGHRS and CDR2 YFSETQ.

This clone was counted only a few times. The chain is built from TRBV10-3 and TRBJ1-1; 7 bases are shared with TRBD1. This CDR3 comprises 16 residues. V shed 6 bases, J shed 0 bases, and the junction held 10 bases outside the gene matches. Germline V lookup: CDR1 ENHRY, CDR2 SYGVKD. The CDR3 is CAISRSLDRMNTEAFF. The CDR3 DNA reads TGTGCCATCAGCCGCTCACTGGACAGGATGAACACTGAAGCTTTCTTT.

There are a few counts of this clone. The genes are TRBV14 and TRBJ2-1; no clear D. The length of the CDR3 is 12 residues. Between the trimmed V and J ends, which lost 4 bases and 7 bases, there was a span of 8 bases. Germline lookup yields CDR1 SGHDN and CDR2 FVKESK. The DNA of the CDR3 is TGTGCCAGCAGCCCCTATCGTAATGAGCAGTTCTTC. Amino acid sequence: CASSPYRNEQFF. Looking up the rest from reference TRBV14 and TRBJ2-1 gives the full variable domain: EAGVTQFPSHSVIEKGQTVTLRCDPISGHDNLYWYRRVMGKEIKFLLHFVKESKQDESGMPNNRFLAERTGGTYSTLKVQPAELEDSGVYFCASSPYRNEQFFGPGTRLTVL.

The J gene is TRBJ2-1, the V gene TRBV7-8; D is perhaps TRBD2 (5 bases). There are 14 residues in the CDR3. Germline CDR1 is SGHVS and CDR2 is FQNEAQ. Trimming pared 5 bases from V and 2 bases from J, leaving 10 bases between. The CDR3 nucleotides are TGTGCCAGCAGCCCGGAGGAGGCCTACAATGAGCAGTTCTTC. Residues: CASSPEEAYNEQFF.

The genes are TRBV7-6 and TRBJ2-2; D may be TRBD2 (5 bases). In germline, CDR1 is SGHVS, CDR2 FNYEAQ. V shed 5 bases and J shed 6 bases, with 13 bases lying between them. There are 14 residues in the CDR3. The CDR3 protein is CASSPRTVPGELFF. DNA for the CDR3: TGTGCCAGCAGCCCCAGGACTGTTCCCGGGGAGCTGTTTTTT.

This chain links TRBV28 with TRBJ1-1; possibly TRBD1 for D (6 bases). Looked up from germline, CDR1 is MDHEN and CDR2 is SYDVKM. The V gene lost 6 bases and the J gene lost 2 bases, with 13 bases spanning the gap. This CDR3 comprises 14 residues. The CDR3: CASRPGTQNTEAFF. CDR3 bases: TGTGCCAGCAGGCCCGGGACACAAAACACTGAAGCTTTCTTT.

The rearrangement joins TRBV5-6 to TRBJ2-3; D might be TRBD2 (6 bases). The CDR3 sequence is 16 residues long. Germline CDR1 SGHDT, CDR2 YYEEEE. V was pared by 4 bases and J by 2 bases, with 17 bases between. The CDR3 reads CASSATGTPVTDTQYF. DNA for the CDR3: TGTGCCAGCAGCGCAACCGGGACTCCCGTCACAGATACGCAGTATTTT.

This clone was detected only once. The chain has TRBV5-1 and TRBJ1-4; D is undetermined. V was cut by 0 bases and J by 8 bases, with 14 bases left in between. The CDR3 contains 15 residues. Germline assignment: CDR1 SGHRS and CDR2 YFSETQ. CDR3 amino acids: CASSLGSPLREKLFF. CDR3 nucleotides: TGCGCCAGCAGCTTGGGAAGCCCTCTCCGCGAAAAACTGTTTTTT.

This clone appeared once. This sequence joins TRBV6-5 and TRBJ2-5, with 9 bases identical to TRBD2. V lost 5 bases to trimming and J lost 4 bases; unmatched junction nucleotides: 2. Germline V gene lookup returns CDR1 MNHEY and CDR2 SVGAGI. The CDR3 is 13 amino acids. The CDR3 DNA sequence: TGTGCCAGCAGTCCGGGACTAGCAGAGACCCAGTACTTC. This gives the protein CASSPGLAETQYF.

The CDR3 coding sequence is TGTGCCAGCAGCTTACGGTCAGGGGATCTCGACATTCAGTACTTC. Its protein is CASSLRSGDLDIQYF. V gene TRBV7-2 combines with J gene TRBJ2-4, with D tentatively TRBD1 (6 bases). Germline V lookup: CDR1 SGHTA, CDR2 FQGNSA. The CDR3 length is 15 residues. Trimming pared 2 bases from V and 8 bases from J, leaving 16 bases between. The full variable domain, rest sourced from reference TRBV7-2 and TRBJ2-4, is GAGVSQSPSNKVTEKGKDVELRCDPISGHTALYWYRQSLGQGLEFLIYFQGNSAPDKSGLPSDRFSAERTGGSVSTLTIQRTQQEDSAVYLCASSLRSGDLDIQYFGAGTRLSVL.

J is TRBJ1-2 and V is TRBV5-4; TRBD1 matches at 7 bases. This CDR3 comprises 14 residues. After removal of 3 bases from V and 6 bases from J, the junction contained 8 bases not matched to a gene. Germline V gene data show CDR1 as SGHNT and CDR2 as YYREEE (reference sequence). The CDR3 loop reads CASSYGTEGDGYTF. CDR3 in DNA: TGTGCCAGCAGCTACGGGACAGAAGGAGATGGCTACACCTTC.

This clone has a handful of counts. V and J are TRBV7-2 and TRBJ2-3, with 7 bases identical to TRBD2. V shed 4 bases, J shed 2 bases, and the junction held 6 bases outside the gene matches. CDR3 length: 15 residues. In germline, CDR1 is SGHTA, CDR2 FQGNSA. The CDR3 sequence is CASSSRGEYTDTQYF. CDR3 nucleotide sequence: TGTGCCAGCAGCTCACGGGGGGAATACACAGATACGCAGTATTTT.